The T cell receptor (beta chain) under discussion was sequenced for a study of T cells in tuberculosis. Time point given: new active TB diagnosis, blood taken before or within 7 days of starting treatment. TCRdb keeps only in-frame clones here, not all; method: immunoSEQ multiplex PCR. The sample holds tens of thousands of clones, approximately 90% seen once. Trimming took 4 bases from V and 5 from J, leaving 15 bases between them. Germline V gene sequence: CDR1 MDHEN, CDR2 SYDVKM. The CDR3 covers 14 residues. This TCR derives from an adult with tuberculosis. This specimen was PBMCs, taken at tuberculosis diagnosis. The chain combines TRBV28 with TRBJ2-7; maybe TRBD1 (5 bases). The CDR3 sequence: CASSSPQGWDEQYF. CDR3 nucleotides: TGTGCCAGCAGTTCTCCCCAGGGCTGGGACGAGCAGTACTTC.